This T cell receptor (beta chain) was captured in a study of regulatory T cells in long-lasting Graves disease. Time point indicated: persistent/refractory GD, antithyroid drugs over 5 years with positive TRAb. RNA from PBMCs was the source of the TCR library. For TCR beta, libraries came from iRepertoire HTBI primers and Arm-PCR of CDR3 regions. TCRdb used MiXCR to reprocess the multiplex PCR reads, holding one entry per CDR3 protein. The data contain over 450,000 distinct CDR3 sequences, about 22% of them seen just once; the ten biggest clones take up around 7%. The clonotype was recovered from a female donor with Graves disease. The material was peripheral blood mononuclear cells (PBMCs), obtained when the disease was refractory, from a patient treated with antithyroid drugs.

Here the CDR3 DNA reads TGTGCCAGCAGCCCGTCTGCGGGCAGTGGTAATGAAAAACTGTTTTTT. This encodes CASSPSAGSGNEKLFF. This sequence joins TRBV14 and TRBJ1-4; D remains ambiguous. V gave up 4 bases and J gave up 4 bases, with 16 bases separating them. This CDR3 is 16 amino acids long. CDR1 and CDR2 from the germline V gene are SGHDN and FVKESK.